This TCR beta chain was captured by sequencing in a study of blood T cell repertoires in COVID-19. Assay used: immunoSEQ multiplex PCR; TCRdb lists only in-frame clones, some missing. The data contain about 240,000 clones, roughly 80% of them singletons. Germline-derived CDR1 and CDR2 are SGHRS and YFSETQ. After removal of 0 bases from V and 2 bases from J, the junction contained 6 bases not matched to a gene. The CDR3 extends over 16 amino acids. The source of this sequence is a woman younger than 35 with acute or convalescent COVID-19. This chain joins TRBV5-1 and TRBJ2-3; TRBD2 matches 7 bases. The sequencing sample was made of peripheral blood. CDR3 in amino acids: CASSLGGLAVTDTQYF. The DNA of the CDR3 is TGCGCCAGCAGCTTGGGGGGCCTAGCGGTCACAGATACGCAGTATTTT.